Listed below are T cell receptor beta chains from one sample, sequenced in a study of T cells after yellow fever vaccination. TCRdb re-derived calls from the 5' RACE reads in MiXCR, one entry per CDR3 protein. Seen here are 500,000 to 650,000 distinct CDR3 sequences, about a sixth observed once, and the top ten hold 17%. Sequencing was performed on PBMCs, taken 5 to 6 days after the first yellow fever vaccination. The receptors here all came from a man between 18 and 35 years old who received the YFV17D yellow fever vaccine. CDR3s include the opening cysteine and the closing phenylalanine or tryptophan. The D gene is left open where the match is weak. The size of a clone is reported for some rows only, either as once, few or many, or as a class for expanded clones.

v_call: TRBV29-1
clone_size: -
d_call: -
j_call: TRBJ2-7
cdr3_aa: CSVGPKAGSYEQYF
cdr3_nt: TGCAGCGTGGGGCCCAAAGCAGGGAGTTACGAGCAGTACTTC

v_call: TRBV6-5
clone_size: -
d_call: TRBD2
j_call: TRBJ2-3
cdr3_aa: CASSYYRGGRTDTQYF
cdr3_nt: TGTGCCAGCAGTTACTACCGGGGGGGGCGCACAGATACGCAGTATTTT

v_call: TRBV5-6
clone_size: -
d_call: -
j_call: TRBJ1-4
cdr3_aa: CASSLGYGLNEKLFF
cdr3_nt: TGTGCCAGCAGCTTGGGGTACGGCCTTAATGAAAAACTGTTTTTT

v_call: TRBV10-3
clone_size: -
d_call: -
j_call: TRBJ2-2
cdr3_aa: CAISQPSGTGELFF
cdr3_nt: TGTGCCATCAGCCAGCCCTCGGGCACCGGGGAGCTGTTTTTT

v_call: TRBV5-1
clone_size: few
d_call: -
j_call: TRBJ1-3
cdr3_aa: CASSLGWGYGNTIYF
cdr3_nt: TGCGCCAGCAGCTTGGGATGGGGTTATGGAAACACCATATATTTT

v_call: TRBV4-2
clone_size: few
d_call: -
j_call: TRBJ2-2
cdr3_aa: CASSSSPELFF
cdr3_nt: TGTGCCAGCAGCTCATCCCCCGAGCTGTTTTTT

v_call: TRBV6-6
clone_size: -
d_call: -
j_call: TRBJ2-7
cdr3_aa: CASGSYEQYF
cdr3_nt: TGTGCCAGCGGCTCCTACGAGCAGTACTTC

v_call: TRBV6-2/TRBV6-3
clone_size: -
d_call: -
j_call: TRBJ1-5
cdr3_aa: CASSSTEYQPQHF
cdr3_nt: TGTGCCAGCAGTTCGACAGAGTATCAGCCCCAGCATTTT

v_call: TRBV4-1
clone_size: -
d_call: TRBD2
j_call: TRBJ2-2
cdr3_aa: CASAGTSGGRELFF
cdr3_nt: TGCGCCAGCGCTGGGACTAGCGGGGGTCGGGAGCTGTTTTTT

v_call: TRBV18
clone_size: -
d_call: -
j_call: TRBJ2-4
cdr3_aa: CASSPRGQSDYIQYF
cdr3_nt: TGTGCCAGCTCACCGCGAGGACAGTCCGACTACATTCAGTACTTC

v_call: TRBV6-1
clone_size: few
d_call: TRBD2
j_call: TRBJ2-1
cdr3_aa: CASSPWPGLAGDYNEQFF
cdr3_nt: TGTGCCAGCAGTCCCTGGCCGGGACTAGCGGGGGACTACAATGAGCAGTTCTTC

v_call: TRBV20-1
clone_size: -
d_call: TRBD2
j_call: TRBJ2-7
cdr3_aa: CSARDRAGTYEQYF
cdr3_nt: TGCAGTGCTAGAGATAGAGCGGGAACCTACGAGCAGTACTTC